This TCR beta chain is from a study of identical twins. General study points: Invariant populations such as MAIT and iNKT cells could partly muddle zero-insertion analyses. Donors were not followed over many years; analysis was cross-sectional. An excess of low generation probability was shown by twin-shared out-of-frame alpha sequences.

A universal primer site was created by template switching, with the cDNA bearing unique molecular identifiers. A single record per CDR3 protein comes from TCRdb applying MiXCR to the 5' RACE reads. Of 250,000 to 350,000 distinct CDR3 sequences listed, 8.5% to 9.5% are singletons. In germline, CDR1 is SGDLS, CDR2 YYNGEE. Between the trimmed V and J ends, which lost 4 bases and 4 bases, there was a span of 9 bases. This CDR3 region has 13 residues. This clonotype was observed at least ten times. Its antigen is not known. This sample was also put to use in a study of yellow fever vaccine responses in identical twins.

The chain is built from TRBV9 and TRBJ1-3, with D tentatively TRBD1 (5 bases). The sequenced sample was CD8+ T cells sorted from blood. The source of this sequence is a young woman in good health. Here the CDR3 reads CASSPGQGNTIYF. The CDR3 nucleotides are TGTGCCAGCAGCCCTGGACAAGGAAACACCATATATTTT.